This T cell receptor (beta chain) came from a study of T cells expressing NK-cell markers. About the research overall: Beta-chain profiling covered CD3+CD56+NKG2C+, CD3+CD56+NKG2C- and CD3+CD56-NKG2C+ sorted subsets.

The CDR3 contains 13 residues. TCRdb re-called the 5' RACE reads; every CDR3 protein appears as one record, without DNA. Found here are 500,000 to 600,000 distinct CDR3 sequences; the top ten clones hold less than 4.5%. The chain carries TRBV12-3 or TRBV12-4 and TRBJ1-2; TCRdb calls TRBD1, which cannot be checked without DNA. The sample was blood T cells: a sorted CD56 or NKG2C T cell subset, CD4+ or CD8+ T cells, or bulk PBMC T cells (not recorded which). The clonotype was recovered from a man aged 18 to 35 in good health. The CDR3 sequence is CASRRTLLYGYTF.